These 14 T cell receptor beta chains were sequenced from one sample in a study of blood T cell repertoires in COVID-19. The method was immunoSEQ multiplex PCR; TCRdb's version includes in-frame clones alone and lacks a portion of them. The table shows 95,000 to 120,000 clones, with roughly 88% occurring only once. Specimen: peripheral blood. The receptors derive from a human donor in a cohort sampled during active COVID-19.

V usage is TRBV27 and J usage is TRBJ2-2; 10 bases map to TRBD1. The CDR3 spans 16 residues. Per the germline V gene, CDR1 is MNHEY and CDR2 is SMNVEV (reference sequence). V dropped 4 bases and J dropped 5; count of bases not matched to a gene: 7. CDR3 sequence: CASSSRTGGRTGELFF. The CDR3 region has the DNA TGTGCCAGCAGTTCGAGGACAGGGGGTCGGACCGGGGAGCTGTTTTTT.

The V call is TRBV27, the J call TRBJ2-7, with 8 bases matching TRBD1. The junction had 6 bases not matched to a gene; V was cut back by 0 bases and J by 2 bases. CDR1 and CDR2 (germline): MNHEY, SMNVEV (reference sequence). This CDR3 is built from 16 residues. The CDR3 region is CASSLSRAGGAYEQYF. CDR3 nucleotides: TGTGCCAGCAGTTTATCGAGGGCAGGGGGCGCCTACGAGCAGTACTTC.

In its sample, this clone was seen once. The J gene is TRBJ2-2, the V gene TRBV7-6; D is perhaps TRBD1 (6 bases). Germline V CDR1 and CDR2: SGHVS, FNYEAQ. V gave up 5 bases and J gave up 4 bases, with 14 bases separating them. This CDR3 is built from 15 residues. CDR3 DNA sequence: TGTGCCAGCAGCCTGGGGGCGTCCACCACCGGGGAGCTGTTTTTT. It yields the protein CASSLGASTTGELFF.

This clone was seen a single time. The rearrangement uses TRBV29-1 and TRBJ2-3; no clear D gene. In germline, CDR1 is SQVTM, CDR2 ANQGSEA. The CDR3 is 12 amino acids. Trimming cost V 4 bases and J 2 bases, with 7 bases left between them. CDR3 in amino acids: CSVGTATDTQYF. DNA for the CDR3: TGCAGCGTTGGTACAGCCACAGATACGCAGTATTTT.

V and J are TRBV9 and TRBJ1-1; possibly TRBD1 for D (6 bases). The V gene's germline CDR1 is SGDLS and CDR2 YYNGEE. The CDR3 contains 18 residues. Trimming took off 3 bases at V and 0 bases at J, with 21 bases between the two ends. CDR3 coding DNA: TGTGCCAGCAGCGCCCCGAAGGGGGTGACCACAATGAACACTGAAGCTTTCTTT. This codes for CASSAPKGVTTMNTEAFF.

The chain recombines TRBV6-5 with TRBJ1-1; 7 nucleotides agree with TRBD1. The V and J ends lost 9 bases and 0 bases, in that order; junction bases with no gene match: 7. Germline assignment: CDR1 MNHEY and CDR2 SVGAGI. The CDR3 is 14 residues long. CDR3 DNA sequence: TGTGCCAGTATCGAAGGGGGCATGAACACTGAAGCTTTCTTT. Encoded protein: CASIEGGMNTEAFF.

Turning to this clone: The sample has other DNA sequences that encode this CDR3 too. The chain employs TRBV4-1 and TRBJ2-7, with 7 bases that match TRBD1. Looked up from germline, CDR1 is MGHRA and CDR2 is YSYEKL. The trim removed 3 bases at V and 3 bases at J, leaving 2 bases unmatched. The CDR3 extends over 13 amino acids. CDR3 DNA: TGCGCCAGCAGCCAGGGGACAGTCTACGAGCAGTACTTC. As protein: CASSQGTVYEQYF.

The chain employs TRBV7-6 and TRBJ2-3; TRBD1 might be the D (5 bases). V was clipped by 1 base and J by 5 bases, with 10 bases between them. This CDR3 is built from 14 residues. Germline V gene sequence: CDR1 SGHVS, CDR2 FNYEAQ. The CDR3 sequence: CASSLGQRLDTQYF. Here the CDR3 DNA reads TGTGCCAGCAGCTTAGGACAGAGGCTAGATACGCAGTATTTT.

The genes are TRBV7-9 and TRBJ2-7; TRBD1 might be the D (6 bases). The CDR3 loop spans 14 amino acids. V lost 5 bases, J lost 6 bases, and 17 bases lay in between. Germline V gene data show CDR1 as SEHNR and CDR2 as FQNEAQ (reference sequence). CDR3 nucleotides: TGTGCCAGCAGCCCCCTGGCCGGGACACCCGAGCAGTACTTC. This gives the protein CASSPLAGTPEQYF.

The genes are TRBV2 and TRBJ1-1, with D possibly matching TRBD1 (6 bases). CDR1 SNHLY and CDR2 FYNNEI come from the germline V gene. V was clipped by 7 bases and J by 0 bases, with 12 bases between them. This CDR3 spans 14 amino acids. CDR3 nucleotides: TGTGCCAGCATTTTTACAGGGTTGAACACTGAAGCTTTCTTT. The encoded protein is CASIFTGLNTEAFF.

This chain uses TRBV6-5 with TRBJ2-1; D possibly corresponds to TRBD1 (5 bases). Trimming shortened V by 6 bases and J by 6 bases, and 15 bases separated the two germline ends. The CDR3 runs 14 residues. The V gene's germline CDR1 is MNHEY and CDR2 SVGAGI. CDR3: CASRSTGASNEQFF. CDR3 nucleotides: TGTGCCAGCAGGTCGACTGGGGCGAGCAATGAGCAGTTCTTC.

V and J are TRBV5-1 and TRBJ2-7, with TRBD2 matching 12 bases. This CDR3 has 17 residues. The germline gives CDR1 SGHRS, CDR2 YFSETQ. V lost 4 bases to trimming and J lost 0 bases; unmatched junction nucleotides: 8. Here the CDR3 DNA reads TGCGCCAGCAGCGGGGCTAGCGGGAGGGAATCCTCCTACGAGCAGTACTTC. Its translation: CASSGASGRESSYEQYF.

This chain links TRBV6-5 with TRBJ2-1; 9 positions agree with TRBD2. Germline CDR1 and CDR2: MNHEY and SVGAGI. J lost 4 bases, V lost 2 bases, and 6 bases had no gene match. The CDR3 extends over 16 amino acids. The CDR3 sequence is CASSYQSGGLYNEQFF. The CDR3 DNA reads TGTGCCAGCAGTTACCAGAGCGGGGGGTTATACAATGAGCAGTTCTTC.

The chain combines TRBV29-1 with TRBJ2-7; 8 nucleotides align to TRBD2. The CDR3 is 16 residues long. Trimming at V came to 1 base and at J to 0 bases, leaving 8 bases not matched to a gene. CDR1 is SQVTM and CDR2 is ANQGSEA in the germline V gene. The CDR3 here is CSVEGTLAGSSYEQYF. CDR3 in DNA: TGCAGCGTTGAAGGTACCTTAGCGGGAAGCTCCTACGAGCAGTACTTC.